Below, 25 T cell receptor beta chains from the same sample are listed, as sequenced in a study of vaccination effects on CD4 cells after COVID-19. These receptors' antigens are unknown. The method was immunoSEQ multiplex PCR; TCRdb's version includes in-frame clones alone and lacks a portion of them. The table has about 73,000 clones, 65% to 80% seen once. CD4+ T cell isolation took place after approximately 11 days of culture. Participants received two doses of either the BNT162b2 or mRNA-1273 vaccine. The sample in question was CD4+ T cells from PBMCs cultured without peptide, obtained after COVID-19 vaccination. The origin of the receptors is a human donor who received a COVID-19 vaccine.

The chain links TRBV9 to TRBJ1-3; no definite D call. This CDR3 has 17 residues. V gave up 3 bases and J gave up 0 bases, with 16 bases separating them. Germline V gene sequence: CDR1 SGDLS, CDR2 YYNGEE. The CDR3 region has the DNA TGTGCCAGCAGCGCCCACTCGACTTCCTACTCTGGAAACACCATATATTTT. It codes for CASSAHSTSYSGNTIYF. The entire variable domain, with the rest obtained from reference TRBV9 and TRBJ1-3, is as follows: DSGVTQTPKHLITATGQRVTLRCSPRSGDLSVYWYQQSLDQGLQFLIQYYNGEERAKGNILERFSAQQFPDLHSELNLSSLELGDSALYFCASSAHSTSYSGNTIYFGEGSWLTVV.

This rearrangement joins TRBV2 to TRBJ2-5; 14 bases agree with TRBD2. The CDR3 length is 15 residues. V shed 8 bases, J shed 7 bases, and the junction held 9 bases outside the gene matches. Per the germline V gene, CDR1 is SNHLY and CDR2 is FYNNEI. The DNA of the CDR3 is TGTGCCAGCGGGACTAGCGGGGGATTGCAGGGGACCCAGTACTTC. Its translation is CASGTSGGLQGTQYF.

The chain links TRBV11-2 to TRBJ1-1; D gene unclear. This CDR3 is built from 17 residues. From germline, CDR1 is SGHAT and CDR2 FQNNGV. The V and J ends lost 2 bases and 1 base respectively, with 17 bases between them. CDR3 nucleotide sequence: TGTGCCAGCAGCTTATTTGGTCGAAACTCCTGGAACACTGAAGCTTTCTTT. Its protein product is CASSLFGRNSWNTEAFF.

The gene calls are TRBV2 and TRBJ1-5; the D gene is possibly TRBD1 (5 bases). Trimming removed 8 bases at V and 2 bases at J, with 13 bases between. The CDR3 is 14 residues long. The germline V gene has CDR1 SNHLY and CDR2 FYNNEI. CDR3 nucleotide sequence: TGTGCCAGCCAGGGACTTGTTGGCAATCAGCCCCAGCATTTT. Encoded protein: CASQGLVGNQPQHF.

The V gene is TRBV30, the J gene TRBJ1-4, with a possible D match to TRBD1 (6 bases). Looked up from germline, CDR1 is GTSNPN and CDR2 is SVGIG (reference sequence). Trimming took 0 bases from V and 0 from J, leaving 14 bases between them. The CDR3 is made up of 17 amino acids. The CDR3 loop reads CAWSVQWGQATNEKLFF. The CDR3 DNA reads TGTGCCTGGAGTGTTCAATGGGGACAAGCAACTAATGAAAAACTGTTTTTT.

This chain links TRBV2 with TRBJ1-1, with D possibly being TRBD1 (6 bases). The CDR3 is 13 residues long. V dropped 8 bases and J dropped 0 bases, with 10 bases sitting between them. Germline V gene lookup returns CDR1 SNHLY and CDR2 FYNNEI. The CDR3 DNA is TGTGCCAGCTACAGGGAGGTGAACACTGAAGCTTTCTTT. Translated: CASYREVNTEAFF. The full variable domain, with the rest looked up from reference TRBV2 and TRBJ1-1, is EPEVTQTPSHQVTQMGQEVILRCVPISNHLYFYWYRQILGQKVEFLVSFYNNEISEKSEIFDDQFSVERPDGSNFTLKIRSTKLEDSAMYFCASYREVNTEAFFGQGTRLTVV.

V usage is TRBV24-1 and J usage is TRBJ2-3, with TRBD1 matching 7 bases. The ends lost 8 bases at V and 5 bases at J; junction bases unmatched: 3. The CDR3 consists of 12 residues. Germline V lookup: CDR1 KGHDR, CDR2 SFDVKD. CDR3 sequence: CATTDREDTQYF. CDR3 DNA: TGTGCCACCACTGACAGGGAAGATACGCAGTATTTT.

The J gene is TRBJ2-4, the V gene TRBV7-2; the match to TRBD2 covers 7 bases. This CDR3 has 13 residues. Trimming took 4 bases from V and 15 from J; bases not matched to a gene: 12. The germline V gene encodes CDR1 SGHTA and CDR2 FQGNSA. The CDR3 spells CASSSHEGLMVYF. CDR3 bases: TGTGCCAGCAGCTCCCACGAGGGACTAATGGTGTACTTC.

V gene TRBV11-3 combines with J gene TRBJ1-2, with D tentatively TRBD1 (5 bases). This CDR3 is 14 amino acids long. Germline lookup yields CDR1 SGHNT and CDR2 YENEEA. Trimming stripped 4 bases from V and 0 bases from J, with 9 bases between. As DNA, the CDR3 is TGTGCCAGCAGCTCGTCCAGGGCTAACTATGGCTACACCTTC. The encoded protein is CASSSSRANYGYTF.

The chain recombines TRBV6-5 with TRBJ2-7; D is possibly TRBD1 (5 bases). Germline-derived CDR1 and CDR2 are MNHEY and SVGAGI. The ends were cut back, 3 bases at V and 4 bases at J, with 10 bases in the middle. CDR3 length equals 13 residues. The CDR3 region has the DNA TGTGCCAGCAGTTATGCCCAGGGTTACGAGCAGTACGTC. Its translation: CASSYAQGYEQYV.

This clone was seen only a few times. The chain combines TRBV7-9 with TRBJ2-7; 8 bases line up with TRBD1. The CDR3 sequence is 15 residues long. The ends lost 2 bases at V and 0 bases at J; junction bases unmatched: 3. Germline V gene lookup returns CDR1 SEHNR and CDR2 FQNEAQ (reference sequence). CDR3 loop: CASSLSGGNSYEQYV. DNA for the CDR3: TGTGCCAGCAGCTTATCAGGGGGCAACTCCTACGAGCAGTACGTC.

The rearrangement links TRBV7-2 to TRBJ2-6; D not certain. CDR1 and CDR2 (germline): SGHTA, FQGNSA. Between the trimmed V and J ends, which lost 8 bases and 3 bases, there was a span of 11 bases. The CDR3 is 14 residues long. CDR3 residues: CASDPWIGANVLTF. CDR3 nucleotide sequence: TGTGCCAGCGACCCTTGGATTGGGGCCAACGTCCTGACTTTC. The variable domain in full, completed from reference TRBV7-2 and TRBJ2-6, reads GAGVSQSPSNKVTEKGKDVELRCDPISGHTALYWYRQSLGQGLEFLIYFQGNSAPDKSGLPSDRFSAERTGGSVSTLTIQRTQQEDSAVYLCASDPWIGANVLTFGAGSRLTVL.

This chain uses TRBV4-2 with TRBJ1-6, with a tentative D call TRBD1 (6 bases). V was trimmed by 0 bases and J by 2 bases, leaving 8 bases between them. Looked up from germline, CDR1 is LGHNA and CDR2 is YNFKEQ. This CDR3 is built from 16 residues. The CDR3 loop is CASSQDSGAYNSPLHF. CDR3 nucleotides: TGTGCCAGCAGCCAAGACTCAGGGGCCTATAATTCACCCCTCCACTTT.

This sequence joins TRBV14 and TRBJ2-7; D possibly corresponds to TRBD1 (5 bases). This CDR3 has 16 amino acids. Looked up from germline, CDR1 is SGHDN and CDR2 is FVKESK. V was pared by 8 bases and J by 0 bases, with 20 bases between. The DNA of the CDR3 is TGTGCCAGCGGCAAGGGGAAGACTGAAAACTCCTACGAGCAGTACGTC. This translates into CASGKGKTENSYEQYV.

The gene calls are TRBV6-2 or TRBV6-3 and TRBJ1-5; D call uncertain. The V gene's germline CDR1 is MNHEY and CDR2 SVGEGT. The germline V and J ends were trimmed by 2 bases and 0 bases, with 11 bases remaining between them. The CDR3 is 16 residues long. This CDR3 reads CASSYGRWNSNQPQHF. The DNA for the CDR3 is TGTGCCAGCAGTTACGGTCGTTGGAATAGCAATCAGCCCCAGCATTTT.

The chain uses TRBV27 and TRBJ2-2; 8 positions agree with TRBD1. This CDR3 contains 16 residues. The V and J ends lost 5 bases and 5 bases, in that order; junction bases with no gene match: 10. The germline V gene has CDR1 MNHEY and CDR2 SMNVEV (reference sequence). The CDR3 DNA follows: TGTGCCAGCAGTACTACCGACAGGGGTTGGACCGGGGAGCTGTTTTTT. It translates to CASSTTDRGWTGELFF.

This chain links TRBV7-3 with TRBJ2-5, with 13 bases lining up with TRBD2. V shed 5 bases, J shed 2 bases, and the junction held 5 bases outside the gene matches. Germline CDR1 and CDR2: SGHTA and FQGTGA. CDR3 length: 16 residues. The CDR3 nucleotides are TGTGCCAGCAGCCCACTAGCGGGGGGGCCTCAAGAGACCCAGTACTTC. Its protein is CASSPLAGGPQETQYF.

This chain connects TRBV7-2 to TRBJ2-1; no clear D gene. The CDR3 spans 14 residues. CDR1 and CDR2 from the germline V gene are SGHTA and FQGNSA. V was shortened by 0 bases and J by 0 bases, with 3 bases between the two germline ends. The DNA for the CDR3 is TGTGCCAGCAGCTTAGCCAGCTCCTACAATGAGCAGTTCTTC. This sequence encodes CASSLASSYNEQFF.

The rearrangement joins TRBV5-8 to TRBJ2-5; D ambiguous. CDR1 is SGHTS and CDR2 is YDEGEE in the germline V gene. Trimming cost V 7 bases and J 5 bases, with 24 bases left between them. There are 16 residues in the CDR3. CDR3 sequence (DNA): TGTGCCAGCCCTTTAGCTTTTGGGAACAAAGGGGAGACCCAGTACTTC. Its translation: CASPLAFGNKGETQYF.

J is TRBJ1-2 and V is TRBV7-2, with TRBD1 identical over 9 bases. V shed 4 bases, J shed 7 bases, and the junction held 10 bases outside the gene matches. Per the germline V gene, CDR1 is SGHTA and CDR2 is FQGNSA. This CDR3 spans 15 amino acids. DNA for the CDR3: TGTGCCAGCAGCTCGCCCCCGGGGACAGGGAGTGGCTACACCTTC. Residues: CASSSPPGTGSGYTF.

The chain uses TRBV7-9 and TRBJ1-5; D is possibly TRBD1 (6 bases). Germline V CDR1 and CDR2: SEHNR, FQNEAQ (reference sequence). Trimming removed 7 bases from V and 7 bases from J, with 11 bases in between. The CDR3 length is 12 residues. Here the CDR3 DNA reads TGTGCCAGCACCCGGGGGACACAGCCCCAGCATTTT. It codes for CASTRGTQPQHF.

The chain joins TRBV5-1 to TRBJ1-1; D is undetermined. This CDR3 contains 14 residues. The germline CDR1 and CDR2 sequences are SGHRS and YFSETQ. V lost 1 base and J 1 base, leaving 8 bases between the germline ends. In DNA, the CDR3 is TGCGCCAGCAGCTTGAACAGCCAGAACACTGAAGCTTTCTTT. It is translated as CASSLNSQNTEAFF.

The chain is built from TRBV30 and TRBJ1-4; D not resolved. This CDR3 contains 15 residues. Deletions cut 0 bases from V and 4 bases from J, with 12 bases between. Germline assignment: CDR1 GTSNPN and CDR2 SVGIG (reference sequence). The CDR3, as DNA: TGTGCCTGGAGTGTGAGTTGGGAAAATAATGAAAAACTGTTTTTT. It yields the protein CAWSVSWENNEKLFF.

This chain joins TRBV4-3 and TRBJ2-1, with a possible D match to TRBD1 (5 bases). This CDR3 is 12 amino acids long. The germline V and J ends were trimmed by 0 bases and 12 bases, with 9 bases remaining between them. The germline CDR1 and CDR2 sequences are LGHNA and YSLEER. CDR3 sequence: CASSQDNRLQFF. CDR3 coding DNA: TGCGCCAGCAGCCAAGACAACAGGCTGCAGTTCTTC.

V gene TRBV19 combines with J gene TRBJ1-1; perhaps TRBD1 as D (5 bases). Per germline, CDR1 LNHDA and CDR2 SQIVND (reference sequence). The CDR3 totals 13 residues. Trimming removed 9 bases from V and 5 bases from J, with 16 bases in between. Written as DNA, the CDR3 is TGTGCCAGCTCCAGGGTTGGGGTGACTGAAGCTTTCTTT. The encoded protein is CASSRVGVTEAFF.